This T cell receptor beta chain comes out of a study of early T cells in non-severe SARS-CoV-2 infection. About the research overall: Unpaired chains resulted from sequencing bulk RNA of unsorted whole blood.

This clonotype was observed a handful of times. Antigen specificity is unknown. Its ends do not fully match the called genes, so a read error is possible. In the library, individual cDNA molecules carried attached unique molecular identifiers. TCRdb re-derived calls from the 5' RACE reads in MiXCR, one entry per CDR3 protein. The sample has roughly 81,000 distinct CDR3 sequences, around 10% seen once. Findings and caveats of the study: VDJdb-based matching was biased toward anti-spike CD8 responses and missed private and CD4 specificities.

This TCR was sampled from an adult who was a healthcare worker with PCR-confirmed SARS-CoV-2 infection or an uninfected control (not recorded which). The sequenced material came from whole blood.

The CDR3 loop reads CASSQHLHTEAFF. The CDR3 DNA is TGTGCCAGCAGCCAACATCTGCACACGGAAGCTTTCTTT. The rearrangement joins TRBV14 to TRBJ1-1, with D unclear. The CDR3 sequence is 13 residues long. Germline V CDR1 and CDR2: SGHDN, FVKESK.